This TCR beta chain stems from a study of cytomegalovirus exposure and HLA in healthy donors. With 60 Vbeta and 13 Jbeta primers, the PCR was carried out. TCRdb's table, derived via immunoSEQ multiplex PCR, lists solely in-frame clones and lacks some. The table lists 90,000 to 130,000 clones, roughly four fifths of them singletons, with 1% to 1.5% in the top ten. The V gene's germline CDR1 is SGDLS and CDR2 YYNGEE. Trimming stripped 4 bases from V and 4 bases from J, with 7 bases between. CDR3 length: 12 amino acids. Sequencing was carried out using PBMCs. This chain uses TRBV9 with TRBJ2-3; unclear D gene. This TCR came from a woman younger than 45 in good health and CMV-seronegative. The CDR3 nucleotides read TGTGCCAGCAGCCCAAACTCAGATACGCAGTATTTT. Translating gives CASSPNSDTQYF.